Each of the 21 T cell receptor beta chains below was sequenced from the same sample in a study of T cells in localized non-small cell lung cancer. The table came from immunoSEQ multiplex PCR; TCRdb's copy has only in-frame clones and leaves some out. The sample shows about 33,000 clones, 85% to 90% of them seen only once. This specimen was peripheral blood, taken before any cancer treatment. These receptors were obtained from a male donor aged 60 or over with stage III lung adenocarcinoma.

The CDR3: CASSYSLPNYGYTF. CDR3 nucleotide sequence: TGTGCCAGCAGTTACTCTCTGCCTAACTATGGCTACACCTTC. The rearrangement uses TRBV6-6 and TRBJ1-2, with no clear D. The CDR3 is made up of 14 amino acids. CDR1 is MNHNY and CDR2 is SVGAGI in the germline V gene (reference sequence). The V end was cut by 0 bases, the J end by 0 bases, with 5 bases between.

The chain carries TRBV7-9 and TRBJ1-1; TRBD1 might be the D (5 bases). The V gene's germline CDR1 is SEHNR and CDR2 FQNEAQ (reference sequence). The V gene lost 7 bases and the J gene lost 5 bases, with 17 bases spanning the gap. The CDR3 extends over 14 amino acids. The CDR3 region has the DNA TGTGCCAGCAACATCCTGGGGGTACGGACTGAAGCTTTCTTT. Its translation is CASNILGVRTEAFF.

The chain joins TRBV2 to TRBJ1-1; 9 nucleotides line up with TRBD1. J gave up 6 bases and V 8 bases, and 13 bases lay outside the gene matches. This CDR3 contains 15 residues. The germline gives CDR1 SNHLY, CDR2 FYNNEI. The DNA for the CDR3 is TGTGCCAGCTCGGAGGAGGGGGGACAGGGTTCTGAAGCTTTCTTT. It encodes CASSEEGGQGSEAFF.

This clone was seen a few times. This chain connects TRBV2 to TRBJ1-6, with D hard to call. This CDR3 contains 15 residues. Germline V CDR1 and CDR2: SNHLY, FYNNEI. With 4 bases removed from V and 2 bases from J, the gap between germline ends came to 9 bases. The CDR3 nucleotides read TGTGCCAGCAGTGGACAAGGTGCCTATAATTCACCCCTCCACTTT. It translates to CASSGQGAYNSPLHF.

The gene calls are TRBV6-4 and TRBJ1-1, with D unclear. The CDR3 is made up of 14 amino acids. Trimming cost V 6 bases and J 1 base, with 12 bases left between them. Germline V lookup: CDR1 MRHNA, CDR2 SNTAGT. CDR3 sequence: CASSQDPRNTEAFF. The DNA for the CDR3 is TGTGCCAGCAGCCAGGACCCGAGGAACACTGAAGCTTTCTTT.

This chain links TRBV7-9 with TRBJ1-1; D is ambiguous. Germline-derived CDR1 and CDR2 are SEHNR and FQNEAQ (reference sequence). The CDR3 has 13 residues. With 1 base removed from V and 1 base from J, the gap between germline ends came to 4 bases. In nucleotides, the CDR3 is TGTGCCAGCAGCTTAGTGACGAACACTGAAGCTTTCTTT. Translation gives CASSLVTNTEAFF.

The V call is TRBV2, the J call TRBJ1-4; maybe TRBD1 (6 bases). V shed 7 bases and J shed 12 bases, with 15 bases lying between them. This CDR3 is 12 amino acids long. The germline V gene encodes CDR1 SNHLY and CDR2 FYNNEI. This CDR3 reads CASKPGTTELFF. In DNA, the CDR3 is TGTGCCAGCAAACCCGGGACAACAGAACTGTTTTTT. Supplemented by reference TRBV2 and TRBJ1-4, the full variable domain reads EPEVTQTPSHQVTQMGQEVILRCVPISNHLYFYWYRQILGQKVEFLVSFYNNEISEKSEIFDDQFSVERPDGSNFTLKIRSTKLEDSAMYFCASKPGTTELFFGSGTQLSVL.

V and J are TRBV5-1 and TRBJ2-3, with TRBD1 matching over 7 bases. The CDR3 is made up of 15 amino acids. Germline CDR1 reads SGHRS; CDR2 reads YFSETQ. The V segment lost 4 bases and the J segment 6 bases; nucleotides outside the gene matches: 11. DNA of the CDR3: TGCGCCAGCAGCAAAGGGACAGTTGATTATGATACGCAGTATTTT. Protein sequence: CASSKGTVDYDTQYF.

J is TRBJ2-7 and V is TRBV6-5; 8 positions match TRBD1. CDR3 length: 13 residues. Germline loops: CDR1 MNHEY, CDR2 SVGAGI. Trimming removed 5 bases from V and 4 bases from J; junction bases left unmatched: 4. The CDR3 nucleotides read TGTGCCAGCAGTCGACAGGGGCAATACGAGCAGTACTTC. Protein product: CASSRQGQYEQYF.

Here the CDR3 reads CSVAQDRDQPQHF. The CDR3 bases are TGCAGCGTTGCACAAGACAGGGATCAGCCCCAGCATTTT. This chain links TRBV29-1 with TRBJ1-5, with TRBD1 identical over 7 bases. The CDR3 runs 13 residues. Germline V CDR1 and CDR2: SQVTM, ANQGSEA. With V trimmed by 4 bases and J by 5 bases, 5 bases remained unmatched.

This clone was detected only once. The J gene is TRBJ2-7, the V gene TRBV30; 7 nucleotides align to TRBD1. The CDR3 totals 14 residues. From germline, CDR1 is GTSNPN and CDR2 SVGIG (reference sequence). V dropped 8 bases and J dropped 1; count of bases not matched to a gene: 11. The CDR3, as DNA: TGTGCCGCCACAAGACAGGGATTTTCCTACGAGCAGTACTTC. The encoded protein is CAATRQGFSYEQYF.

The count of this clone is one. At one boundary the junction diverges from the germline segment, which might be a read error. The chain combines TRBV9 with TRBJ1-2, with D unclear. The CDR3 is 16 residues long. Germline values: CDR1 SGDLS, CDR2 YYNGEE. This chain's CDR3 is CASSVTPLAGLRGCTF. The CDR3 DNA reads TGTGCCAGCAGCGTCACTCCCCTGGCAGGTCTGAGAGGCTGCACCTTC.

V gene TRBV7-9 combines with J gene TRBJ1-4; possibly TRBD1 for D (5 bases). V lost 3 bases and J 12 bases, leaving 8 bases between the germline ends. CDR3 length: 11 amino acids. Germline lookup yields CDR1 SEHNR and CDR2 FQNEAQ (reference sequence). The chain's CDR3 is CASSLGRQLFF. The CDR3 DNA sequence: TGTGCCAGCAGCTTGGGACGGCAACTGTTTTTT.

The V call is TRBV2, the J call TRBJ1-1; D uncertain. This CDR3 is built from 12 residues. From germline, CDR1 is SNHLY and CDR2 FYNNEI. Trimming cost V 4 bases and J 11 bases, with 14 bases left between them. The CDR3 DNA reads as TGTGCCAGCAGTGTACGGGATTCATCGGCTTTCTTT. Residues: CASSVRDSSAFF.

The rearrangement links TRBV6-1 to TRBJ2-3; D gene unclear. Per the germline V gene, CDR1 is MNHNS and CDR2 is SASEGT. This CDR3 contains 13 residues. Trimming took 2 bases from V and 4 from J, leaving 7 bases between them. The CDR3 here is CASSENVPDTQYF. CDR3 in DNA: TGTGCCAGCAGTGAAAATGTCCCAGATACGCAGTATTTT.

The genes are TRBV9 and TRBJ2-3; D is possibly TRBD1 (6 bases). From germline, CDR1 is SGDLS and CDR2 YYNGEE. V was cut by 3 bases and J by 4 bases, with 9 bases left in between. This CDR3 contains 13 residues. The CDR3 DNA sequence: TGTGCCAGCAGCGCCGGACAGTCAGATACGCAGTATTTT. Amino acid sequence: CASSAGQSDTQYF.

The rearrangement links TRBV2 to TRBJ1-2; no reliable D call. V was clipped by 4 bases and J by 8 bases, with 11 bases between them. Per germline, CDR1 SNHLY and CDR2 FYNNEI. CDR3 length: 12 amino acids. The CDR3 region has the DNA TGTGCCAGCAGTGTTGGTTCGGAGGGCTACACCTTC. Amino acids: CASSVGSEGYTF.

The CDR3 DNA reads TGTGCCAGTACCCTGGGGGGGGCCCGGGCCGGGGAGCTGTTTTTT. Its protein is CASTLGGARAGELFF. The chain uses TRBV19 and TRBJ2-2; D possibly corresponds to TRBD2 (7 bases). Trimming removed 7 bases at V and 6 bases at J, with 18 bases between. The germline gives CDR1 LNHDA, CDR2 SQIVND (reference sequence). CDR3 length: 15 amino acids.

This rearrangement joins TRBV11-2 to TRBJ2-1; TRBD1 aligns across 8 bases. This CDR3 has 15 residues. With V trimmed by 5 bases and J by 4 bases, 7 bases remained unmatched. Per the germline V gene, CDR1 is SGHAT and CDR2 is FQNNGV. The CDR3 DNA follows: TGTGCCAGCAGCCTCGACAGGGGTGAATACAATGAGCAGTTCTTC. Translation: CASSLDRGEYNEQFF. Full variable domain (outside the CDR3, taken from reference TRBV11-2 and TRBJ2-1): EAGVAQSPRYKIIEKRQSVAFWCNPISGHATLYWYQQILGQGPKLLIQFQNNGVVDDSQLPKDRFSAERLKGVDSTLKIQPAKLEDSAVYLCASSLDRGEYNEQFFGPGTRLTVL.

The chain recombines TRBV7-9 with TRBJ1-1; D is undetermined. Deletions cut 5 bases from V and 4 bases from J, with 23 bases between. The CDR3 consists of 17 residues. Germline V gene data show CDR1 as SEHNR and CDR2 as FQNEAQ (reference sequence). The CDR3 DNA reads TGTGCCAGCAGCGCACAAAACAGCGTCGGGCCCACCACTGAAGCTTTCTTT. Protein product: CASSAQNSVGPTTEAFF.

The CDR3 DNA is TGTGCCAGCAGCGCCGGGACTGTAAAAGAGACCCAGTACTTC. Protein: CASSAGTVKETQYF. This chain links TRBV9 with TRBJ2-5, with D tentatively TRBD2 (6 bases). Trimming stripped 3 bases from V and 3 bases from J, with 12 bases between. Germline V gives CDR1 SGDLS, CDR2 YYNGEE. There are 14 residues in the CDR3. Looking up the rest from reference TRBV9 and TRBJ2-5 gives the full variable domain: DSGVTQTPKHLITATGQRVTLRCSPRSGDLSVYWYQQSLDQGLQFLIQYYNGEERAKGNILERFSAQQFPDLHSELNLSSLELGDSALYFCASSAGTVKETQYFGPGTRLLVL.